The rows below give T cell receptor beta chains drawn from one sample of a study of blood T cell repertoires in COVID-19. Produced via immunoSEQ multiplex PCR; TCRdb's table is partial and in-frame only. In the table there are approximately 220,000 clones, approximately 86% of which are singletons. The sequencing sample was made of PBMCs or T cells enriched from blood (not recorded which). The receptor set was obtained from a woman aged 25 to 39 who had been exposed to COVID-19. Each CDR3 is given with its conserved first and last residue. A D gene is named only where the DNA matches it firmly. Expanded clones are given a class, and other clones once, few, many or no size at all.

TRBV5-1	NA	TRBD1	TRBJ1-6	TGCGCCAGCAGCCCTACGGGACAGGGCGGGTATTCACCCCTCCACTTT	CASSPTGQGGYSPLHF
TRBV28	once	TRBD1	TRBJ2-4	TGTGCCAGCAGTACCTGGACAGGGGGAGCCAAAAACATTCAGTACTTC	CASSTWTGGAKNIQYF
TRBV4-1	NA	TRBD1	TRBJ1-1	TGCGCCAGCAGCCAGAACAAACCGGACAGGGATCACACTGAAGCTTTCTTT	CASSQNKPDRDHTEAFF
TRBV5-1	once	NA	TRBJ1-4	TGCGCCAGCAGCTTGGGTGGCGGGTCACGAGGAGAAAAACTGTTTTTT	CASSLGGGSRGEKLFF
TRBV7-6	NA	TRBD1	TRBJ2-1	TGTGCCAGCAGCTTAGAGGGACAGGGGCGGCGGGGGCAGTTCTTC	CASSLEGQGRRGQFF
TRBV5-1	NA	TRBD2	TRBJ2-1	TGCGCCAGCAGCTTGGAGGGTAGCGGGGGATACAATGAGCAGTTCTTC	CASSLEGSGGYNEQFF
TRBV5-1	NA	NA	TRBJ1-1	TGCGCCAGCAGCTTGGCCTCAGGGCTGAGGACTGAAGCTTTCTTT	CASSLASGLRTEAFF
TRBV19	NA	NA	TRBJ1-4	TGTGCCAGTAGTATTGAAAGGAGTTGGGAAAAACTGTTTTTT	CASSIERSWEKLFF
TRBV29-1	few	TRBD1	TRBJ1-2	TGCAGCGTTGAGACCGGGACAGGGGTAGGCTACACCTTC	CSVETGTGVGYTF
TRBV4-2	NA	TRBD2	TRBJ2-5	TGTGCCAGCAGCCAAGAATCCCTCGAGGTAGCGGGGGGGACAGAGACCCAGTACTTC	CASSQESLEVAGGTETQYF
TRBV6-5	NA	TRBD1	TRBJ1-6	TGTGCCAGCAGTTCCGAGTACAGGGGGCATATTTCACCCCTCCACTTT	CASSSEYRGHISPLHF
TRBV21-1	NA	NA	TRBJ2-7	TGTGCCAGCAGGACGCGGGGTGGGCAGCCTGGGACCTACGAGCAGTACTTC	CASRTRGGQPGTYEQYF
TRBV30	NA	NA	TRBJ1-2	TGTGCCTGGGGCGGGGAGTATGGCTACACCTTC	CAWGGEYGYTF
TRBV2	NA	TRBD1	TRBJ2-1	TGTGCCAGCAGTGAAGCGCTTCGAAGTACAGGGGTCCCCTTCGGTGAGCAGTTCTTC	CASSEALRSTGVPFGEQFF
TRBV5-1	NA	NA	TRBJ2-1	TGCGCCAGCAGCTTGGAGGCACTAGCAGCTTACAATGAGCAGTTCTTC	CASSLEALAAYNEQFF
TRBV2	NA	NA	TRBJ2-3	TGTGCCAGCAGTGAGGCGGGGGATACGCAGTATTTT	CASSEAGDTQYF
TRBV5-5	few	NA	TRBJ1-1	TGTGCCAGCAGCTTGTCAAGGGAGGTAGGCACTGAAGCTTTCTTT	CASSLSREVGTEAFF
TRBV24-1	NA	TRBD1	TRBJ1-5	TGTGCCACCAGCTCCCCGGGACAGAATCAGCCCCAGCATTTT	CATSSPGQNQPQHF